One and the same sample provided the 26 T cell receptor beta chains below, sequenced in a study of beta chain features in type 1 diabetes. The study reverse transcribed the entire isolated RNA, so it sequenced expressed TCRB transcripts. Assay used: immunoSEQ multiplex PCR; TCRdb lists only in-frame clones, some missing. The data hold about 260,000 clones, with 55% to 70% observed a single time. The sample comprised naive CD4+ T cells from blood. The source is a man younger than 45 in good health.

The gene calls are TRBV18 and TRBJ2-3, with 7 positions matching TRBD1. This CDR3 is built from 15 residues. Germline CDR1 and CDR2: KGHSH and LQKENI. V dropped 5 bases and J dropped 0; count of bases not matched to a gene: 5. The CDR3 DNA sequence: TGTGCCAGCTCATACCGGGACAGAAGCACAGATACGCAGTATTTT. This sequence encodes CASSYRDRSTDTQYF.

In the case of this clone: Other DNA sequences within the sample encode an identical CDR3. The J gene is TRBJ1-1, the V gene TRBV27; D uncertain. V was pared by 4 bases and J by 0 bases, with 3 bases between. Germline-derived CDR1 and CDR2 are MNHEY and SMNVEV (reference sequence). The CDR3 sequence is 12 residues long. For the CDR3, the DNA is TGTGCCAGCAGTTCCGTGAACACTGAAGCTTTCTTT. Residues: CASSSVNTEAFF.

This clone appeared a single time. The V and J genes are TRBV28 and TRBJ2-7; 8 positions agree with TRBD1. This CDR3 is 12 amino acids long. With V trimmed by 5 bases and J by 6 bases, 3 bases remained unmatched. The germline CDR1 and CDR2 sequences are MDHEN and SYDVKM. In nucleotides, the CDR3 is TGTGCCAGCAGTAACAGGGGGTCCGAGCAGTACTTC. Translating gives CASSNRGSEQYF.

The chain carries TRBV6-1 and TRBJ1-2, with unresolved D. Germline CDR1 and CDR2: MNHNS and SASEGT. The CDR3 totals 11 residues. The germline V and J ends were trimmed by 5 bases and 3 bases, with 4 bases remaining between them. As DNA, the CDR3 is TGTGCCAGCAGTCGAGACTATGGCTACACCTTC. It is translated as CASSRDYGYTF.

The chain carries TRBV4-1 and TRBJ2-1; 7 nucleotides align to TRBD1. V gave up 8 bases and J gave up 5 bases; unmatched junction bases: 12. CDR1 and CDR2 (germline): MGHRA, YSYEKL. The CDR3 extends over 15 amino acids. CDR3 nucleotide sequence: TGCGCCAGCTCCAAACTAGGGACAGTGAACAATGAGCAGTTCTTC. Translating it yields CASSKLGTVNNEQFF.

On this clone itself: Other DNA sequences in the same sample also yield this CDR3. CDR3 DNA sequence: TGTGCCAGCAGCGTAGCGGGACAAGAGACCCAGTACTTC. Its protein product is CASSVAGQETQYF. The chain joins TRBV9 to TRBJ2-5, with D tentatively TRBD2 (5 bases). CDR3 length equals 13 residues. Trimming took off 0 bases at V and 2 bases at J, with 5 bases between the two ends. The germline V gene encodes CDR1 SGDLS and CDR2 YYNGEE. The whole variable domain, filled in from reference TRBV9 and TRBJ2-5, reads DSGVTQTPKHLITATGQRVTLRCSPRSGDLSVYWYQQSLDQGLQFLIQYYNGEERAKGNILERFSAQQFPDLHSELNLSSLELGDSALYFCASSVAGQETQYFGPGTRLLVL.

CDR3 DNA: TGTGCCAGCAGTATACTTGGCTATGGCTACACCTTC. Translating it yields CASSILGYGYTF. J is TRBJ1-2 and V is TRBV25-1; D uncertain. The CDR3 sequence is 12 residues long. V lost 5 bases, J lost 4 bases, and 8 bases lay in between. Germline CDR1 and CDR2: MGHDK and SYGVNS.

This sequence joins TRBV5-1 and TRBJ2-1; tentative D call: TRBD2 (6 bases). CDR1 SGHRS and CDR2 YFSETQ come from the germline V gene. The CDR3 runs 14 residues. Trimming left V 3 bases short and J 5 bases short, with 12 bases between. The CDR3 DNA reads TGCGCCAGCAGCTCCGGGAGACTAAACAATGAGCAGTTCTTC. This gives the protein CASSSGRLNNEQFF. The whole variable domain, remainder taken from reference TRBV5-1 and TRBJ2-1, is KAGVTQTPRYLIKTRGQQVTLSCSPISGHRSVSWYQQTPGQGLQFLFEYFSETQRNKGNFPGRFSGRQFSNSRSEMNVSTLELGDSALYLCASSSGRLNNEQFFGPGTRLTVL.

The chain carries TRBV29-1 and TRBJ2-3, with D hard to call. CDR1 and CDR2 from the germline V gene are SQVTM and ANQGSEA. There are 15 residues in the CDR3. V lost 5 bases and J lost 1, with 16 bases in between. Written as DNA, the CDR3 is TGCAGCGTTCTGCCACTAATTCTGGGCACAGATACGCAGTATTTT. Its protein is CSVLPLILGTDTQYF.

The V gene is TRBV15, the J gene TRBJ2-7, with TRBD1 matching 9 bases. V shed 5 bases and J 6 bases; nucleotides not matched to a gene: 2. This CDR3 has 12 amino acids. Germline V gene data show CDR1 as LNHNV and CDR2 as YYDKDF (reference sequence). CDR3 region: CATSPDRGEQYF. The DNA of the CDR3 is TGTGCCACCAGCCCGGACAGGGGCGAGCAGTACTTC. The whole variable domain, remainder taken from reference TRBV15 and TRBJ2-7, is DAMVIQNPRYQVTQFGKPVTLSCSQTLNHNVMYWYQQKSSQAPKLLFHYYDKDFNNEADTPDNFQSRRPNTSFCFLDIRSPGLGDTAMYLCATSPDRGEQYFGPGTRLTVT.

CDR3: CSVVGRGVSYNEQFF. CDR3 DNA: TGCAGCGTTGTGGGGAGAGGCGTCTCCTACAATGAGCAGTTCTTC. This chain connects TRBV29-1 to TRBJ2-1; perhaps TRBD2 as D (5 bases). This CDR3 spans 15 amino acids. Germline CDR1 SQVTM, CDR2 ANQGSEA. V lost 4 bases and J 0 bases, leaving 13 bases between the germline ends.

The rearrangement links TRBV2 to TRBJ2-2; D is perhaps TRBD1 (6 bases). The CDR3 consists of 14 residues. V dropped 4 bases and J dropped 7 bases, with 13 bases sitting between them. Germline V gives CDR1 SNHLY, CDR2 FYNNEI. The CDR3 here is CASSAVQGNGELFF. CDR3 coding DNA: TGTGCCAGCAGTGCCGTTCAGGGGAACGGGGAGCTGTTTTTT. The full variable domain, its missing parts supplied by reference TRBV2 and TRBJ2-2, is EPEVTQTPSHQVTQMGQEVILRCVPISNHLYFYWYRQILGQKVEFLVSFYNNEISEKSEIFDDQFSVERPDGSNFTLKIRSTKLEDSAMYFCASSAVQGNGELFFGEGSRLTVL.

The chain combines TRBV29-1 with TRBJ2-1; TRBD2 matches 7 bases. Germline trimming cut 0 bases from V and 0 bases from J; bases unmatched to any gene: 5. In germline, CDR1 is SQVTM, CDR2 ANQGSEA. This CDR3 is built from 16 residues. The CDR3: CSVEDRGERSYNEQFF. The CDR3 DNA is TGCAGCGTTGAAGATCGGGGGGAGCGCTCCTACAATGAGCAGTTCTTC.

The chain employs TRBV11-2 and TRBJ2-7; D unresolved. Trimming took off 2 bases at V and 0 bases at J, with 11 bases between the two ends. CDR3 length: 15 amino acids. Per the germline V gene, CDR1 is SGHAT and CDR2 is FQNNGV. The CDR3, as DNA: TGTGCCAGCAGCTTAAGGCGACCGAGCTCCTACGAGCAGTACTTC. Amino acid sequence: CASSLRRPSSYEQYF.

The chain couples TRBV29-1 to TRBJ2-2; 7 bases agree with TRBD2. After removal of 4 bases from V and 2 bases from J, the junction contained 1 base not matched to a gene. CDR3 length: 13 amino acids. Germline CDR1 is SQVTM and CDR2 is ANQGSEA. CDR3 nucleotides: TGCAGCGTTGCTAGCGGAAACACCGGGGAGCTGTTTTTT. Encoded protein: CSVASGNTGELFF.

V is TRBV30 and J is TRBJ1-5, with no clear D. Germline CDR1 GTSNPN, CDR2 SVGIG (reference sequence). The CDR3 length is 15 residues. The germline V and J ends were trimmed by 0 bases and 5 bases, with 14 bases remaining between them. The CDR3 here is CAWSVKRLGDQPQHF. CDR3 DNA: TGTGCCTGGAGTGTAAAGCGACTAGGCGATCAGCCCCAGCATTTT.

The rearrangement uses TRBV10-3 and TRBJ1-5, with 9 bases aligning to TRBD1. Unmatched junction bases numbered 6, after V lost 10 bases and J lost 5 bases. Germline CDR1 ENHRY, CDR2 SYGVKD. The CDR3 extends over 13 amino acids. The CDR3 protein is CATKDRGYQPQHF. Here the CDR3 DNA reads TGTGCCACCAAAGACAGGGGGTATCAGCCCCAGCATTTT.

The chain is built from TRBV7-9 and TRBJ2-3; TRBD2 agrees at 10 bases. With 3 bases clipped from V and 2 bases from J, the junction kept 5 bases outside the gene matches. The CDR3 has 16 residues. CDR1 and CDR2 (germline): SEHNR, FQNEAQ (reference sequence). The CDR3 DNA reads TGTGCCAGCAGCTTTGGACTAGCGGATCTCACAGATACGCAGTATTTT. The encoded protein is CASSFGLADLTDTQYF.

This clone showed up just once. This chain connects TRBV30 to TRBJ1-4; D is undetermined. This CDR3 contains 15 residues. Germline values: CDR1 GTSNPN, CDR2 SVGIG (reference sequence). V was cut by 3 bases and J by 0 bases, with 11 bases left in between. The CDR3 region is CAWSRRGTTNEKLFF. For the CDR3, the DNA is TGTGCCTGGAGCCGGCGAGGGACAACTAATGAAAAACTGTTTTTT.

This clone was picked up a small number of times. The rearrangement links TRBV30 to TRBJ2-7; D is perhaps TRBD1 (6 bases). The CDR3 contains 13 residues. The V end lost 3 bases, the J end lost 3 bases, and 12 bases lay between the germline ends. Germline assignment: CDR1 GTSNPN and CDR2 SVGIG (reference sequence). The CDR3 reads CAWSRGPLYEQYF. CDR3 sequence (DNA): TGTGCCTGGAGCAGGGGACCGCTCTACGAGCAGTACTTC.

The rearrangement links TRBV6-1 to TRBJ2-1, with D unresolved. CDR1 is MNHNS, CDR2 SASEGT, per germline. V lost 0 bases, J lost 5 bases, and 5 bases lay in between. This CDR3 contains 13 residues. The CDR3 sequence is CASSEARNNEQFF. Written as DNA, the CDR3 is TGTGCCAGCAGTGAAGCAAGGAACAATGAGCAGTTCTTC.

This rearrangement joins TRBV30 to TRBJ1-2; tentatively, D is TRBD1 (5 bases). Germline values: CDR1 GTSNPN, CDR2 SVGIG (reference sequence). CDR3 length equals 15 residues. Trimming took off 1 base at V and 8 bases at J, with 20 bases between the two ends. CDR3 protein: CAWSANGGPTGGYTF. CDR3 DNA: TGTGCCTGGAGTGCAAATGGGGGTCCCACGGGGGGCTACACCTTC.

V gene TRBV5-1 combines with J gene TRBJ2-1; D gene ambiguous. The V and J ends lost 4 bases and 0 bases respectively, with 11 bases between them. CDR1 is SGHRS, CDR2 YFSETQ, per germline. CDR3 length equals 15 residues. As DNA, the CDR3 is TGCGCCAGCAGCCCAGACGCGAGCTCCTACAATGAGCAGTTCTTC. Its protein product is CASSPDASSYNEQFF.

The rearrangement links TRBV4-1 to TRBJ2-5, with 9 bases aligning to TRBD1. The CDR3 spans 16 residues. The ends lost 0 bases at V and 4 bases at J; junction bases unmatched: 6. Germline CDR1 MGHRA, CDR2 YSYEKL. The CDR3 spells CASSQEGTGIVETQYF. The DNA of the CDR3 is TGCGCCAGCAGCCAAGAGGGGACAGGGATTGTAGAGACCCAGTACTTC.

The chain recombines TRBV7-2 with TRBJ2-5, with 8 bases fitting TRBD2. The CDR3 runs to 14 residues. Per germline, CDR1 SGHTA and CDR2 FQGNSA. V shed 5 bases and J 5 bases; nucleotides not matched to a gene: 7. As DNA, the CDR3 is TGTGCCAGCAGCCCGCGGACTAGCCTGGAGACCCAGTACTTC. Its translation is CASSPRTSLETQYF.

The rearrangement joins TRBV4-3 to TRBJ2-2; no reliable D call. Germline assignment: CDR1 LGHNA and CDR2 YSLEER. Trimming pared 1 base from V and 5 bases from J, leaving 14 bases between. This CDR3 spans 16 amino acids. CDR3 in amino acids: CASSQAPIQQTGELFF. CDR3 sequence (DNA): TGCGCCAGCAGCCAAGCACCAATACAACAAACCGGGGAGCTGTTTTTT.